The present entry profiles one T cell receptor beta chain with its context. Its cognate antigen is unknown. The data were produced by immunoSEQ multiplex PCR, yet TCRdb's version contains in-frame clones alone and is incomplete. The profile covers 90,000 or so clones, with around 86% appearing a single time and around 5.6% taken by the ten largest. V gave up 3 bases and J gave up 3 bases, with 18 bases separating them. The CDR3 loop spans 16 amino acids. The germline gives CDR1 KGHSH, CDR2 LQKENI. These data are taken from a study of identifying expanded T cells in peripheral blood. Findings and limits, study-wide: Two-week clone count variance significantly increased as total template count grew.

The chain has TRBV18 and TRBJ2-7, with a weak D call TRBD1 (6 bases). The sequence derives from a person aged 18-69 years in good health. Source material: blood. This CDR3 is CASSPSIQGLHYEQYF. The CDR3 DNA sequence: TGTGCCAGCTCACCGAGCATCCAGGGGTTACACTACGAGCAGTACTTC.